This T cell receptor beta chain is from a study of shared clonotypes between healthy human individuals. Only a few counts were recorded for this clone. The method was immunoSEQ multiplex PCR; TCRdb's version includes in-frame clones alone and lacks a portion of them. Altogether 70,000 to 95,000 clones are present, under 65% being singletons, with the ten largest covering around 50%. V shed 3 bases, J shed 2 bases, and the junction held 6 bases outside the gene matches. Germline V CDR1 and CDR2: MGHRA, YSYEKL. The CDR3 has 15 amino acids. The sequence derives from a man aged 30 to 45 in good health. The chain links TRBV4-1 to TRBJ2-5, with 7 bases matching TRBD1. The sample comprised memory CD8+ T cells sorted from blood. Subset meaning: CD45RO+ cells pooled with CCR7-negative TemRA cells. This chain's CDR3 is CASSHKQGLQETQYF. The CDR3, as DNA: TGCGCCAGCAGCCACAAACAGGGGCTTCAAGAGACCCAGTACTTC.